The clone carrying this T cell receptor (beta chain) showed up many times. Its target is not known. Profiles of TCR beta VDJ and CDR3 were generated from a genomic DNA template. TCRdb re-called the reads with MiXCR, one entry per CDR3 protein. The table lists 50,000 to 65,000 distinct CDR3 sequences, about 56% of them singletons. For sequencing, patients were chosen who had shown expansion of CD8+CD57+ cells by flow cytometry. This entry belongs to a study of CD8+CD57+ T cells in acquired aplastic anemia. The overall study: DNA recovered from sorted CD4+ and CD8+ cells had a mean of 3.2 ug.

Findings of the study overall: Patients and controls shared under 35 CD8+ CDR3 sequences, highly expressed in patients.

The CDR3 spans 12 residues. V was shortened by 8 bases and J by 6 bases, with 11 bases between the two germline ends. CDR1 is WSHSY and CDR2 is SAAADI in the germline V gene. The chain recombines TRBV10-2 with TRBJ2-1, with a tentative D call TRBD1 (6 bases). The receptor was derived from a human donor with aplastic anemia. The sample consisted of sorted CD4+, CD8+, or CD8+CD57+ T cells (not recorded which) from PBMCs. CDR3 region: CASETGFNEQFF. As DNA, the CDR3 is TGCGCCAGCGAGACAGGTTTCAATGAGCAGTTCTTC.